These T cell receptor beta chains were read from a single sample in a study of cytomegalovirus exposure and HLA in healthy donors. TCRdb's table, derived via immunoSEQ multiplex PCR, lists solely in-frame clones and lacks some. Of some 110,000 clones listed, roughly 82% are singletons. Sequenced sample: PBMCs. All receptors derive from a woman aged 50 to 60 in good health and CMV-seropositive. Both conserved end residues are part of each CDR3. D genes are given only for firm matches. The size of a clone is reported for some rows only, either as once, few or many, or as a class for expanded clones.

d_gene	j_gene	abundance	v_gene	CDR3aa	CDR3nt
TRBD1	TRBJ1-4	.	TRBV6-9	CASSSEGAPTNEKLFF	TGTGCCAGCAGTTCGGAGGGGGCTCCAACTAATGAAAAACTGTTTTTT
TRBD1	TRBJ2-5	.	TRBV5-6	CASSHWGTAQETQYF	TGTGCCAGCAGCCACTGGGGGACAGCCCAAGAGACCCAGTACTTC
.	TRBJ2-5	.	TRBV2	CASSYPLGFGKTQYF	TGTGCCAGCAGTTACCCCCTAGGTTTTGGAAAGACCCAGTACTTC
.	TRBJ2-2	once	TRBV9	CASEGRGGRPGELFF	TGTGCCAGCGAAGGGCGGGGTGGGCGTCCCGGGGAGCTGTTTTTT
.	TRBJ2-2	.	TRBV5-1	CASSFTLQGGALFF	TGCGCCAGCAGCTTTACCCTACAGGGTGGTGCGCTGTTTTTT
.	TRBJ1-1	.	TRBV4-2	CASSQGLRDLNTEAFF	TGTGCCAGCAGCCAAGGCCTGAGGGATTTGAACACTGAAGCTTTCTTT
.	TRBJ1-1	.	TRBV5-6	CASSLVYRENTEAFF	TGTGCCAGCAGCTTGGTGTACAGAGAGAACACTGAAGCTTTCTTT
.	TRBJ1-2	.	TRBV6-1	CASRPPGAGHYGYTF	TGTGCCAGCAGACCCCCGGGCGCAGGGCACTATGGCTACACCTTC
TRBD2	TRBJ2-7	.	TRBV5-1	CASSSTSGAYEQYF	TGCGCCAGCAGTTCGACTAGCGGGGCCTACGAGCAGTACTTC
TRBD1	TRBJ1-5	.	TRBV19	CASSTRDRGSSNQPQHF	TGTGCCAGTAGTACCCGGGACAGGGGATCGAGCAATCAGCCCCAGCATTTT
TRBD2	TRBJ2-5	.	TRBV9	CASSVGLAGAGGPQYF	TGTGCCAGCAGCGTCGGACTAGCGGGGGCCGGGGGCCCCCAGTACTTC
.	TRBJ1-2	few	TRBV28	CASSEERRGYTF	TGTGCCAGCAGCGAGGAACGTCGAGGCTACACCTTC
TRBD2	TRBJ2-3	.	TRBV5-1	CASSIAGGPEDTQYF	TGCGCCAGCAGCATAGCGGGGGGACCTGAAGATACGCAGTATTTT
.	TRBJ2-3	.	TRBV7-6	CASSLAQVSTDTQYF	TGTGCCAGCAGCTTAGCACAGGTTAGCACAGATACGCAGTATTTT
.	TRBJ1-5	.	TRBV9	CASSVPGNQPQHF	TGTGCCAGCAGCGTTCCAGGGAATCAGCCCCAGCATTTT
.	TRBJ2-5	.	TRBV7-2	CASSPPGGTQYF	TGTGCCAGCAGCCCCCCCGGCGGCACCCAGTACTTC
.	TRBJ1-1	.	TRBV27	CASSLSGRDTEAFF	TGTGCCAGCAGTTTATCTGGGCGGGACACTGAAGCTTTCTTT
TRBD1	TRBJ1-2	.	TRBV5-1	CASSLNPGTGSDGYTF	TGCGCCAGCAGCTTAAACCCCGGGACAGGGTCAGATGGCTACACCTTC
.	TRBJ2-1	.	TRBV6-5	CASSYGRGAGEQFF	TGTGCCAGCAGTTACGGGCGGGGAGCAGGTGAGCAGTTCTTC
TRBD1	TRBJ2-3	.	TRBV7-6	CASSPNRNRGGLKSTDTQYF	TGTGCCAGCAGCCCTAACCGAAACAGGGGCGGCCTTAAATCCACAGATACGCAGTATTTT
TRBD2	TRBJ2-3	.	TRBV5-1	CASSLLAGGGTDTQYF	TGCGCCAGCAGCCTTCTAGCGGGGGGGGGAACAGATACGCAGTATTTT
.	TRBJ2-2	once	TRBV7-3	CASSVALANTGELFF	TGTGCCAGCTCAGTCGCCCTCGCGAACACCGGGGAGCTGTTTTTT
TRBD1	TRBJ1-1	.	TRBV5-5	CASSRPGTGFTEAFF	TGTGCCAGCAGCCGTCCCGGGACAGGGTTCACTGAAGCTTTCTTT
.	TRBJ1-5	.	TRBV28	CASAKAGAQPQHF	TGTGCCAGCGCAAAGGCAGGTGCTCAGCCCCAGCATTTT
TRBD1	TRBJ1-1	.	TRBV28	CASSLSGGTEAFF	TGTGCCAGCAGTTTGTCAGGGGGAACTGAAGCTTTCTTT
.	TRBJ1-2	.	TRBV14	CASSPAGVTIGYTF	TGTGCCAGCAGCCCAGCGGGGGTTACTATCGGCTACACCTTC
.	TRBJ1-2	.	TRBV15	CATSRPGGEGARNYGYTF	TGTGCCACCAGCAGACCGGGGGGGGAAGGGGCCCGAAACTATGGCTACACCTTC
.	TRBJ1-5	.	TRBV2	CASGEGDFRAKPQHF	TGTGCCAGCGGCGAAGGGGATTTCAGGGCCAAGCCCCAGCATTTT
TRBD1	TRBJ1-5	.	TRBV28	CASSLGQGTQPQHF	TGTGCCAGCAGTTTGGGACAGGGAACCCAGCCCCAGCATTTT
TRBD2	TRBJ2-3	.	TRBV9	CASSERLAGTDTQYF	TGTGCCAGCAGCGAACGACTAGCGGGGACAGATACGCAGTATTTT
.	TRBJ1-4	.	TRBV21-1	CASSCLREDATNEKLFF	TGTGCCAGCAGCTGTCTGCGAGAGGATGCAACTAATGAAAAACTGTTTTTT
TRBD1	TRBJ1-6	few	TRBV4-2	CASSQATGTGGARSNSPLHF	TGTGCCAGCAGCCAAGCTACCGGGACAGGGGGCGCGAGAAGTAATTCACCCCTCCACTTT
.	TRBJ2-5	.	TRBV28	CASSFRGRDQETQYF	TGTGCCAGCAGTTTCAGGGGACGTGACCAAGAGACCCAGTACTTC
.	TRBJ1-4	.	TRBV2	CASSEAGGRQNEKLFF	TGTGCCAGCAGTGAAGCGGGAGGACGTCAAAATGAAAAACTGTTTTTT
.	TRBJ1-2	.	TRBV5-1	CASSLALANYGYTF	TGCGCCAGCAGCTTGGCCTTAGCTAACTATGGCTACACCTTC
.	TRBJ1-1	.	TRBV19	CASSIEEISTEAFF	TGTGCCAGTAGTATAGAGGAGATCAGCACTGAAGCTTTCTTT
TRBD1	TRBJ2-2	.	TRBV29-1	CSAGQGSNTGELFF	TGCAGCGCTGGACAGGGGTCGAACACCGGGGAGCTGTTTTTT
.	TRBJ2-3	.	TRBV11-3	CASSSGTSLTQAQYF	TGTGCCAGCAGCTCCGGGACTTCCCTAACCCAGGCTCAGTATTTT
TRBD1	TRBJ1-1	.	TRBV7-9	CASSHGQGGDTEAFF	TGTGCCAGCAGCCACGGACAGGGAGGGGACACTGAAGCTTTCTTT
.	TRBJ1-6	.	TRBV27	CASSIAGGSRNSPLHF	TGTGCCAGCAGTATCGCCGGTGGGTCCAGGAATTCACCCCTCCACTTT
TRBD1	TRBJ2-1	.	TRBV7-9	CSSSPGTGAQRGEQFF	TGTTCCAGCAGCCCCGGGACAGGGGCTCAACGGGGTGAGCAGTTCTTC
.	TRBJ2-1	few	TRBV6-1	CASSVPTDNEQFF	TGTGCCAGCAGTGTCCCGACAGACAATGAGCAGTTCTTC
.	TRBJ2-1	.	TRBV5-1	CASSLGGISYNEQFF	TGCGCCAGCAGCTTGGGAGGGATCTCCTACAATGAGCAGTTCTTC
TRBD1	TRBJ2-7	once	TRBV5-6	CASSSAGTGLYEQYF	TGTGCCAGCAGCTCCGCCGGGACAGGGCTCTACGAGCAGTACTTC
.	TRBJ1-2	.	TRBV6-5	CASIKAGSYGYTF	TGTGCCAGCATCAAAGCGGGATCCTATGGCTACACCTTC
TRBD1	TRBJ2-7	.	TRBV5-6	CASSFRGTGVYEQYF	TGTGCCAGCAGCTTTCGAGGGACAGGGGTCTACGAGCAGTACTTC
TRBD1	TRBJ2-4	many	TRBV5-6	CASSSFGTAKNIQYF	TGTGCCAGCAGCAGTTTCGGGACAGCTAAAAACATTCAGTACTTC
TRBD1	TRBJ2-7	once	TRBV18	CASSPKGGGEQYF	TGTGCCAGCTCACCAAAAGGGGGCGGCGAGCAGTACTTC
.	TRBJ1-1	.	TRBV27	CASSFQGSTEAFF	TGTGCCAGCAGTTTTCAGGGTTCCACTGAAGCTTTCTTT
.	TRBJ1-1	once	TRBV5-4	CASSWSQNTEAFF	TGTGCCAGCAGCTGGAGCCAGAACACTGAAGCTTTCTTT
.	TRBJ1-4	.	TRBV28	CASGGRNEKLFF	TGTGCCAGCGGGGGCAGAAATGAAAAACTGTTTTTT
TRBD1	TRBJ2-7	.	TRBV6-1	CASSPGTGMYEQYF	TGTGCCAGCAGTCCCGGGACAGGAATGTACGAGCAGTACTTC
TRBD1	TRBJ1-4	.	TRBV10-3	CAISELSIGTGGEKLFF	TGTGCCATCAGTGAGCTTTCTATAGGGACAGGGGGTGAAAAACTGTTTTTT
.	TRBJ2-3	.	TRBV5-4	CASSQDTSTDTQYF	TGTGCCAGCAGCCAGGACACTTCCACAGATACGCAGTATTTT
.	TRBJ2-1	.	TRBV4-3	CASSQDMGGLRNEQFF	TGCGCCAGCAGCCAAGATATGGGGGGGCTCCGAAATGAGCAGTTCTTC
.	TRBJ1-2	.	TRBV28	CASSLNRYGYTF	TGTGCCAGCAGTTTAAACAGATATGGCTACACCTTC